This TCR beta chain was documented in a study of T cell responses to AZD1222 COVID-19 vaccine. Study-wide points: Increased Spike-specific TCR breadth and depth were observed after two AZD1222 doses. Only five to seven AZD1222 recipients were seropositive at baseline.

The data were produced by immunoSEQ multiplex PCR, yet TCRdb's version contains in-frame clones alone and is incomplete. The data contain roughly 140,000 clones, about 92% of them singletons. Germline V gene data show CDR1 as MNHEY and CDR2 as SVGAGI. V lost 5 bases and J 0 bases, leaving 4 bases between the germline ends. The CDR3 extends over 12 amino acids. With respect to this clone: Its antigen is unidentified.

The sequence was obtained from an adult who received the AZD1222 COVID-19 vaccine. Sequencing was performed on peripheral blood, taken 28 days after the second AZD1222 dose. J is TRBJ1-2 and V is TRBV6-5; D uncertain. The CDR3 loop is CASSPTNYGYTF. Here the CDR3 DNA reads TGTGCCAGCAGTCCAACTAACTATGGCTACACCTTC.